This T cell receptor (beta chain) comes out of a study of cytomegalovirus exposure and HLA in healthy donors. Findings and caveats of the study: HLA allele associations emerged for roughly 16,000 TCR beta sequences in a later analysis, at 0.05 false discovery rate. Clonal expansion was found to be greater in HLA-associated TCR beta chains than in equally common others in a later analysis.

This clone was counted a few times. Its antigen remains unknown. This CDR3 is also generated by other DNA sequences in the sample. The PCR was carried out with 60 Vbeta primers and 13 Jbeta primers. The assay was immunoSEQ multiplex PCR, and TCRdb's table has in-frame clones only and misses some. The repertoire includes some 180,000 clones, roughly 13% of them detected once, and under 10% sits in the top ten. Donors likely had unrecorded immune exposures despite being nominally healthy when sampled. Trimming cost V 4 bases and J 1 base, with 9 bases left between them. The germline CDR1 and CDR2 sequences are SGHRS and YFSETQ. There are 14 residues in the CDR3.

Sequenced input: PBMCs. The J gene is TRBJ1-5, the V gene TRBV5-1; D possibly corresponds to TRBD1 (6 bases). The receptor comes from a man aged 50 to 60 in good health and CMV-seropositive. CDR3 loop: CASSLGQSNQPQHF. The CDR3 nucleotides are TGCGCCAGCAGCCTAGGACAGAGCAATCAGCCCCAGCATTTT. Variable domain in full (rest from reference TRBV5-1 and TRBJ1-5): KAGVTQTPRYLIKTRGQQVTLSCSPISGHRSVSWYQQTPGQGLQFLFEYFSETQRNKGNFPGRFSGRQFSNSRSEMNVSTLELGDSALYLCASSLGQSNQPQHFGDGTRLSIL.